The rows below give T cell receptor beta chains drawn from one sample of a study of T cells in localized non-small cell lung cancer. Produced via immunoSEQ multiplex PCR; TCRdb's table is partial and in-frame only. This sample yields approximately 35,000 clones, of which about nine tenths are seen a single time; approximately 5.2% belongs to the top ten. The sample was PBMCs, taken before any cancer treatment. The origin of the receptors is a man aged 40-75 years with stage II lung adenocarcinoma. CDR3s include the opening cysteine and the closing phenylalanine or tryptophan. The order of the fields is J gene, V gene, CDR3 length, D gene, CDR3 DNA, CDR3 protein. The D gene is left open where the match is weak.

>TRBJ2-7|TRBV11-2|15|TRBD1
TGTGCCAGCAGCTTAGGGGCAGGGGGAACCTACGAGCAGTACTTC
CASSLGAGGTYEQYF
>TRBJ2-1|TRBV14|15|TRBD2
TGTGCCAGCAGGCATACTAGCGGCTCCTACAATGAGCAGTTCTTC
CASRHTSGSYNEQFF
>TRBJ2-1|TRBV5-1|17|NA
TGCGCCAGCAGCCCTGGTCGGGCGGTTAGCGCCTACAATGAGCAGTTCTTC
CASSPGRAVSAYNEQFF
>TRBJ1-5|TRBV2|13|NA
TGTGCCAGCAGAGGGTCCTCTTATCAGCCCCAGCATTTT
CASRGSSYQPQHF
>TRBJ2-1|TRBV9|18|NA
TGTGCCAGCAGCGTCACCACCCCGGGAAAGGCTACCTACAATGAGCAGTTCTTC
CASSVTTPGKATYNEQFF
>TRBJ2-1|TRBV4-2|16|TRBD2
TGTGCCAGCAGCCTTGAAGGCGGGAGCGTCGGCAATGAGCAGTTCTTC
CASSLEGGSVGNEQFF
>TRBJ2-7|TRBV7-9|14|NA
TGTGCCAGCAGCTTAGCAGGCCCCTCAGCCGAGCAGTACTTC
CASSLAGPSAEQYF
>TRBJ2-7|TRBV28|14|NA
TGTGCCAGCAGTATCTCTGGCCCAGCTGGGGAGCAGTACTTC
CASSISGPAGEQYF
>TRBJ1-3|TRBV27|16|NA
TGTGCCAGCAGTAGGACCGGGACGGCCTCTGGAAACACCATATATTTT
CASSRTGTASGNTIYF
>TRBJ2-7|TRBV6-1|13|NA
TGTGCCAGCAGCGCCGAGCCGACCTACGAGCAGTACTTC
CASSAEPTYEQYF
>TRBJ2-2|TRBV1|12|NA
TGCACCAGCAGTCCAAGAACCGGGGAGCTGTTTTTT
CTSSPRTGELFF
>TRBJ1-5|TRBV29-1|14|TRBD1
TGCAGCGTTGGGGGGGACAGAGACAATCAGCCCCAGCATTTT
CSVGGDRDNQPQHF
>TRBJ2-1|TRBV7-8|16|TRBD2
TGTGCCAGCAGACATTCCAGACTAGCGGGAGGTAATGAGCAGTTCTTC
CASRHSRLAGGNEQFF